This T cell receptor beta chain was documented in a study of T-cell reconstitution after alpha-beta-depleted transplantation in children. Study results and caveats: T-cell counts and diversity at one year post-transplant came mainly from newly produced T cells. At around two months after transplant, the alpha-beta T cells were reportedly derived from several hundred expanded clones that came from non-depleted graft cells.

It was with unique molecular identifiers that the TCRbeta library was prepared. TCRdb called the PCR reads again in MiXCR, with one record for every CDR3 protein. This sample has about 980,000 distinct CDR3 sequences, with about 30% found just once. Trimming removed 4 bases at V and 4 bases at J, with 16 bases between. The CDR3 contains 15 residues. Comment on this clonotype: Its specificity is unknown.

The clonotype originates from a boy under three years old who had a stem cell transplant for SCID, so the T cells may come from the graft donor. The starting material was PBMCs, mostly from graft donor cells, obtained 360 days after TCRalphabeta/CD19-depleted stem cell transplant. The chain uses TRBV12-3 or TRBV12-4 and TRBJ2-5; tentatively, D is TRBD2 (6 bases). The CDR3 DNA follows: TGTGCCAGCAGTTCCCCGCGGGGAGCCGGAGAGACCCAGTACTTC. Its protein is CASSSPRGAGETQYF.